This TCR beta chain is drawn from a study of blood T cell repertoires in COVID-19. As processed by the authors: By means of reference gene primer amplification, nucleated cell counts were estimated. Libraries were prepared by immunoSEQ multiplex PCR; TCRdb keeps only in-frame clonotypes and omits some of them. V and J calls and clone size come straight from that table; D and trimming were deduced from the DNA. The data show about 120,000 clones, around 87% seen once. CDR1 is MNHEY, CDR2 SVGEGT, per germline. Trimming took off 5 bases at V and 12 bases at J, with 10 bases between the two ends. CDR3 size: 11 residues.

The rearrangement uses TRBV6-2 or TRBV6-3 and TRBJ1-4; D is undetermined. The sample comprised peripheral blood. This TCR derives from a woman aged 45-65 years with acute or convalescent COVID-19. The CDR3 region has the DNA TGTGCCAGCAGTGCGGGGAAGGAACTGTTTTTT. Its protein product is CASSAGKELFF.